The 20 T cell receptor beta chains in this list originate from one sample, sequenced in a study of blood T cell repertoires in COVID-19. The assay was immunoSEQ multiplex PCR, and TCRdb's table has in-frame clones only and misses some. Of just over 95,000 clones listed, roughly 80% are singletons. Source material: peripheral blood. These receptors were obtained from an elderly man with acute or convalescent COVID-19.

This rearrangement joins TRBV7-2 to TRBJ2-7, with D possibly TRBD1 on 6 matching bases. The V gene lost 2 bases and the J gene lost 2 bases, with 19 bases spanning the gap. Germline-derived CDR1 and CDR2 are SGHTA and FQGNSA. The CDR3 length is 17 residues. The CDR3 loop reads CASSLLSTGWETYEQYF. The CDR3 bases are TGTGCCAGCAGCTTATTATCAACAGGGTGGGAAACCTACGAGCAGTACTTC.

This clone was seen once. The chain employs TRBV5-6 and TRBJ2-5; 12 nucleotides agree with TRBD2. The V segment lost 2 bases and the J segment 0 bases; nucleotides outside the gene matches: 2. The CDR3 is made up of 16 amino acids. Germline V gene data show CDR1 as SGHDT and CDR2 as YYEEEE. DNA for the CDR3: TGTGCCAGCAGCTTTAGGACTAGCGGGAACCAAGAGACCCAGTACTTC. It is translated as CASSFRTSGNQETQYF.

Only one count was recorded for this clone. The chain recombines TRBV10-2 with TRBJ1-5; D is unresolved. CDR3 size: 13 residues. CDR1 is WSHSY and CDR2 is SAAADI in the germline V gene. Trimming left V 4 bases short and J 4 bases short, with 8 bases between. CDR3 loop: CASSVRENQPQHF. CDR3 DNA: TGCGCCAGCAGTGTAAGGGAGAATCAGCCCCAGCATTTT.

The CDR3 DNA reads TGTGCCAGCAGCCCCAGGACTAGCGGGCCTCGTAGCACAGATACGCAGTATTTT. Its translation is CASSPRTSGPRSTDTQYF. This chain links TRBV27 with TRBJ2-3; 11 bases align to TRBD2. This CDR3 is built from 18 residues. CDR1 is MNHEY, CDR2 SMNVEV, per germline (reference sequence). Trimming took 6 bases from V and 0 from J; bases not matched to a gene: 11.

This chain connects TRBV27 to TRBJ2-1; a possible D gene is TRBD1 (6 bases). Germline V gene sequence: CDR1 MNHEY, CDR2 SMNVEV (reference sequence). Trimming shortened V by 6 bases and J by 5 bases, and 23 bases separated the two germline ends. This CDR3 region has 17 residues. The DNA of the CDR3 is TGTGCCAGCAGCCTCCAATGGAGAACAGGGTGGCACAATGAGCAGTTCTTC. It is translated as CASSLQWRTGWHNEQFF.

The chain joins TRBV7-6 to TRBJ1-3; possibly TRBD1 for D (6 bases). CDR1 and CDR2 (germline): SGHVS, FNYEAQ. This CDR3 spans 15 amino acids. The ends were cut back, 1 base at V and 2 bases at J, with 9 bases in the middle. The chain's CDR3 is CASSLDPGAGNTIYF. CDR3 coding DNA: TGTGCCAGCAGCTTAGATCCAGGGGCTGGAAACACCATATATTTT.

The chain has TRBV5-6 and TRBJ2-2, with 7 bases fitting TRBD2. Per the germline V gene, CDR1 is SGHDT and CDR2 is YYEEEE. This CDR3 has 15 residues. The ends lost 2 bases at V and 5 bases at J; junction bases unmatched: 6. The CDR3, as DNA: TGTGCCAGCAGCTTTACGGCTAGCGGTACCGGGGAGCTGTTTTTT. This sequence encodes CASSFTASGTGELFF.

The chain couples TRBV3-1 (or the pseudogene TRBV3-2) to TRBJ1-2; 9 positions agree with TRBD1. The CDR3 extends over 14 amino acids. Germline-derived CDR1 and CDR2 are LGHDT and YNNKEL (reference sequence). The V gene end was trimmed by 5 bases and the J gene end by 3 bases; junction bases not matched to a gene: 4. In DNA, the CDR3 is TGTGCCAGCAGCAAACAGGGGGCGGACTATGGCTACACCTTC. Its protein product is CASSKQGADYGYTF.

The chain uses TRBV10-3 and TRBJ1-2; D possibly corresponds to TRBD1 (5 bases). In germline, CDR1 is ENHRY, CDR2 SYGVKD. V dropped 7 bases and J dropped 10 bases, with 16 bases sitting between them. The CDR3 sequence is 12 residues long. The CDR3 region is CAITEGRGPYTF. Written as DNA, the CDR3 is TGTGCCATCACCGAAGGGAGGGGACCCTACACCTTC.

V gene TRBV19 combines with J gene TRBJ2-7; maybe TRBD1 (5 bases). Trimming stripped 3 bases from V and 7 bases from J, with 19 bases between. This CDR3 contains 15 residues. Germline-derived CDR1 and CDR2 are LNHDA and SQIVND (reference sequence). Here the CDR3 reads CASSMWGSTRWEQYF. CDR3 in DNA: TGTGCCAGTAGTATGTGGGGCTCCACCCGTTGGGAGCAGTACTTC.

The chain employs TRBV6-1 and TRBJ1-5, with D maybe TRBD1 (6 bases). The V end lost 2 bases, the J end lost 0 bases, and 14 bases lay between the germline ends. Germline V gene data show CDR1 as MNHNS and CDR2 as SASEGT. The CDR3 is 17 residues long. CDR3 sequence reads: CASSELGTFYSNQPQHF. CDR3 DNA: TGTGCCAGCAGTGAACTAGGGACATTTTATAGCAATCAGCCCCAGCATTTT.

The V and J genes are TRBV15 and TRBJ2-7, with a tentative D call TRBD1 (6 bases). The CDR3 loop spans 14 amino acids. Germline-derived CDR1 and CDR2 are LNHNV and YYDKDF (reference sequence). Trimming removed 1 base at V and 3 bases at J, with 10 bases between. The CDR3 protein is CATSRGRQDYEQYF. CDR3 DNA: TGTGCCACCAGCAGAGGTCGACAGGACTACGAGCAGTACTTC.

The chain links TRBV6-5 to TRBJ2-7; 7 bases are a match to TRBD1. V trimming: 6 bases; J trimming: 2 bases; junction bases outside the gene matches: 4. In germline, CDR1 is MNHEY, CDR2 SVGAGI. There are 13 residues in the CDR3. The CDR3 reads CASRPTGTYEQYF. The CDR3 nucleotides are TGTGCCAGCAGGCCGACAGGGACCTACGAGCAGTACTTC.

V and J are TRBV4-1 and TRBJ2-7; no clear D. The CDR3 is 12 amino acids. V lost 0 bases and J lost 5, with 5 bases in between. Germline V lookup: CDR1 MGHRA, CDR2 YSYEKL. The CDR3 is CASSQDRDEQYF. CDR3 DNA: TGCGCCAGCAGCCAAGACCGGGACGAGCAGTACTTC.

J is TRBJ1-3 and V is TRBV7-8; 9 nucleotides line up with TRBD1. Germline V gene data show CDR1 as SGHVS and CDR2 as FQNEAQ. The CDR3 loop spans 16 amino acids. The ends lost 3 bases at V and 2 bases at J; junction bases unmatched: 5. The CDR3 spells CASSLRTGVAGNTIYF. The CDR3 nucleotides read TGTGCCAGCAGCTTGAGGACAGGGGTGGCTGGAAACACCATATATTTT.

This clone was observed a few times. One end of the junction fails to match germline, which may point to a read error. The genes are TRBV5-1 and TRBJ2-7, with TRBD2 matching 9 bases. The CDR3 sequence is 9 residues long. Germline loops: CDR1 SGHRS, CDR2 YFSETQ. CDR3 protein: CASTRREGF. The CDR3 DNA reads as TGCGCCAGCACCCGGCGGGAGGGTTTC.

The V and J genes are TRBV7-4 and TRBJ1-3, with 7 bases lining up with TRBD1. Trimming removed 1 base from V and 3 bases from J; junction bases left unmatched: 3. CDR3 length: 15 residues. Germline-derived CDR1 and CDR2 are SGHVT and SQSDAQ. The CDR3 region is CASSLGGGGGNTIYF. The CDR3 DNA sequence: TGTGCCAGCAGCTTAGGAGGGGGCGGTGGAAACACCATATATTTT. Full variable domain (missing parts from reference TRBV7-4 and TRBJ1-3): GAGVSQSPRYKVAKRGRDVALRCDSISGHVTLYWYRQTLGQGSEVLTYSQSDAQRDKSGRPSGRFSAERPERSVSTLKIQRTEQGDSAVYLCASSLGGGGGNTIYFGEGSWLTVV.

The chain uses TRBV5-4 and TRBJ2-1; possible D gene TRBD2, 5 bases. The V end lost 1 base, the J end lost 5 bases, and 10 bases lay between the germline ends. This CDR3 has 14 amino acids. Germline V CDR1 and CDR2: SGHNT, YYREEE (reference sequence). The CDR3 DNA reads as TGTGCCAGCAGCTTGCGCGCGAGGGACAATGAGCAGTTCTTC. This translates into CASSLRARDNEQFF.

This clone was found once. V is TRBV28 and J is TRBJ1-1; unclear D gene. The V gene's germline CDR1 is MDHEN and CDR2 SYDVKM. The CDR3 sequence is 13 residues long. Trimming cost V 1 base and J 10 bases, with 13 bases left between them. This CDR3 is CASSLFPSGGAFF. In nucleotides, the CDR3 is TGTGCCAGCAGTTTATTTCCGTCCGGTGGAGCTTTCTTT. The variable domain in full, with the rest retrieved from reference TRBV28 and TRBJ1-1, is DVKVTQSSRYLVKRTGEKVFLECVQDMDHENMFWYRQDPGLGLRLIYFSYDVKMKEKGDIPEGYSVSREKKERFSLILESASTNQTSMYLCASSLFPSGGAFFGQGTRLTVV.

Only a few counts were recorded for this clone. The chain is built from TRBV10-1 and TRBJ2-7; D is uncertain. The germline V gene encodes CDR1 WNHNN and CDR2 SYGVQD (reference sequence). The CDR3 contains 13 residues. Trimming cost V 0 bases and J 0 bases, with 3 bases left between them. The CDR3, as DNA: TGCGCCAGCAGTGAGTCCGTCTCCTACGAGCAGTACTTC. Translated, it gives CASSESVSYEQYF.